These 25 T cell receptor beta chains were all obtained from the same sample, sequenced in a study of beta chain features in type 1 diabetes. The whole isolated RNA underwent reverse transcription, so sequencing captured expressed TCRB transcripts. TCRdb keeps only in-frame clones here, not all; method: immunoSEQ multiplex PCR. The sample yields 620,000 or so clones, around a sixth seen once. Sample: naive CD4+ T cells from blood. These receptors came from a man younger than 30 in good health.

This clone turned up a few times. The CDR3 DNA is TGTGCCAGCAGCCCAAGATCAGACTACGAGCAGTACTTC. This translates into CASSPRSDYEQYF. The rearrangement uses TRBV7-9 and TRBJ2-7; D unresolved. Trimming removed 5 bases at V and 3 bases at J, with 11 bases between. The CDR3 length is 13 residues. Germline CDR1 and CDR2: SEHNR and FQNEAQ (reference sequence).

Notes on this clone: Other DNA sequences in this sample translate to the same CDR3. The V gene is TRBV5-1, the J gene TRBJ2-7, with D possibly matching TRBD2 (6 bases). This CDR3 comprises 14 residues. Germline assignment: CDR1 SGHRS and CDR2 YFSETQ. Trimming removed 2 bases from V and 0 bases from J, with 9 bases in between. The chain's CDR3 is CASSFSGSSYEQYF. The CDR3 DNA follows: TGCGCCAGCAGCTTTAGCGGAAGCTCCTACGAGCAGTACTTC.

The chain employs TRBV7-9 and TRBJ2-5; a possible D gene is TRBD2 (6 bases). With 3 bases removed from V and 5 bases from J, the gap between germline ends came to 13 bases. Germline lookup yields CDR1 SEHNR and CDR2 FQNEAQ (reference sequence). The CDR3 length is 14 residues. The DNA of the CDR3 is TGTGCCAGCAGCTTCGGAGGGCAGGGCGAGACCCAGTACTTC. The encoded protein is CASSFGGQGETQYF.

This clone was observed a handful of times. The V call is TRBV19, the J call TRBJ2-1; perhaps TRBD2 as D (6 bases). Trimming stripped 6 bases from V and 1 base from J, with 10 bases between. CDR3 length: 14 amino acids. Germline assignment: CDR1 LNHDA and CDR2 SQIVND (reference sequence). CDR3: CASRKGGSYNEQFF. The CDR3 nucleotides are TGTGCCAGTAGAAAGGGAGGATCCTACAATGAGCAGTTCTTC.

This clone was counted only a few times. This chain uses TRBV9 with TRBJ1-1; tentative D call: TRBD1 (5 bases). The CDR3 consists of 14 residues. Looked up from germline, CDR1 is SGDLS and CDR2 is YYNGEE. V dropped 4 bases and J dropped 5 bases, with 15 bases sitting between them. CDR3 region: CASSRDPLGTEAFF. In nucleotides, the CDR3 is TGTGCCAGCAGCCGGGACCCCCTGGGGACTGAAGCTTTCTTT.

Only a few counts were recorded for this clone. This sequence joins TRBV7-8 and TRBJ1-1; D is unresolved. This CDR3 spans 14 amino acids. CDR1 is SGHVS and CDR2 is FQNEAQ in the germline V gene. V was pared by 5 bases and J by 1 base, with 11 bases between. The CDR3 bases are TGTGCCAGCAGCCTTCGGACGGCGAACACTGAAGCTTTCTTT. It codes for CASSLRTANTEAFF.

This clone was counted a few times. The chain employs TRBV28 and TRBJ2-2; TRBD1 might be the D (5 bases). In germline, CDR1 is MDHEN, CDR2 SYDVKM. The CDR3 covers 17 residues. V dropped 10 bases and J dropped 6 bases, with 27 bases sitting between them. The CDR3 loop is CATLSAGWPQTAGELFF. In nucleotides, the CDR3 is TGTGCCACCCTATCGGCAGGGTGGCCCCAAACAGCCGGGGAGCTGTTTTTT.

This chain links TRBV29-1 with TRBJ2-1; TRBD2 aligns across 11 bases. The germline V gene has CDR1 SQVTM and CDR2 ANQGSEA. CDR3 length: 15 amino acids. V shed 4 bases, J shed 4 bases, and the junction held 6 bases outside the gene matches. CDR3 loop: CSVGKTSGTYNEQFF. In DNA, the CDR3 is TGCAGCGTTGGGAAGACTAGCGGGACTTACAATGAGCAGTTCTTC.

The sample holds a few counts of this clone. This chain uses TRBV5-8 with TRBJ2-5, with 7 positions matching TRBD1. Trimming took 4 bases from V and 3 from J; bases not matched to a gene: 9. The CDR3 sequence is 15 residues long. Germline values: CDR1 SGHTS, CDR2 YDEGEE. The CDR3 spells CASSTGDRPKETQYF. The CDR3 DNA reads as TGTGCCAGCAGCACTGGGGACAGACCCAAAGAGACCCAGTACTTC.

V and J are TRBV16 and TRBJ2-7; perhaps TRBD1 as D (7 bases). The CDR3 is made up of 13 amino acids. In germline, CDR1 is KGHSY, CDR2 FQNENV. Trimming removed 2 bases from V and 6 bases from J, with 11 bases in between. CDR3 sequence: CASSQRRGPEQYF. CDR3 coding DNA: TGTGCCAGCAGCCAACGGAGGGGGCCCGAGCAGTACTTC.

The genes are TRBV6-1 and TRBJ2-3, with 7 bases fitting TRBD2. This CDR3 is 12 amino acids long. The junction had 4 bases not matched to a gene; V was cut back by 7 bases and J by 6 bases. Germline assignment: CDR1 MNHNS and CDR2 SASEGT. The CDR3, as DNA: TGTGCCAGCACCCGGGGAGGGGATACGCAGTATTTT. It translates to CASTRGGDTQYF.

This clone was counted between two and nine times. This chain links TRBV7-2 with TRBJ2-1; 9 bases are a match to TRBD2. Germline CDR1 SGHTA, CDR2 FQGNSA. The CDR3 has 14 residues. Germline trimming cut 4 bases from V and 8 bases from J; bases unmatched to any gene: 6. The CDR3: CASSSGLAFHEQFF. Written as DNA, the CDR3 is TGTGCCAGCAGCTCGGGACTAGCATTCCATGAGCAGTTCTTC.

The V gene is TRBV29-1, the J gene TRBJ2-7; 16 nucleotides align to TRBD2. Losses at the gene ends were 6 bases for V and 0 bases for J; bases not matched to a gene: 5. The CDR3 has 16 amino acids. Per the germline V gene, CDR1 is SQVTM and CDR2 is ANQGSEA. The DNA of the CDR3 is TGCAGCGTCGCCGGGACTAGCGGGGGGGTCTCCTACGAGCAGTACTTC. Amino acids: CSVAGTSGGVSYEQYF.

The table lists this clone with a few counts. The rearrangement links TRBV5-4 to TRBJ1-1, with a tentative D call TRBD1 (6 bases). The CDR3 sequence is 15 residues long. Germline values: CDR1 SGHNT, CDR2 YYREEE (reference sequence). V was cut by 3 bases and J by 2 bases, with 14 bases left in between. CDR3 bases: TGTGCCAGCAGCTCCAGACAGGAGTCTAACACTGAAGCTTTCTTT. Translated, it gives CASSSRQESNTEAFF. The whole variable domain, filled in from reference TRBV5-4 and TRBJ1-1, reads ETGVTQSPTHLIKTRGQQVTLRCSSQSGHNTVSWYQQALGQGPQFIFQYYREEENGRGNFPPRFSGLQFPNYSSELNVNALELDDSALYLCASSSRQESNTEAFFGQGTRLTVV.

The chain couples TRBV2 to TRBJ2-4; possible D gene TRBD1, 6 bases. V shed 8 bases and J shed 2 bases, with 16 bases lying between them. This CDR3 has 15 residues. The V gene's germline CDR1 is SNHLY and CDR2 FYNNEI. The CDR3 coding sequence is TGTGCCAGCTTGTGGCAGGGGATGACCAAAAACATTCAGTACTTC. This gives the protein CASLWQGMTKNIQYF.

This clone was counted a few times. Other DNA variants within this sample encode the same CDR3. CDR3 sequence reads: CASSLAASGGQETQYF. CDR3 nucleotides: TGTGCCAGCAGCTTAGCTGCTAGCGGGGGGCAAGAGACCCAGTACTTC. The chain couples TRBV7-2 to TRBJ2-5; 11 nucleotides match TRBD2. Germline V gene lookup returns CDR1 SGHTA and CDR2 FQGNSA. V trimming: 0 bases; J trimming: 2 bases; junction bases outside the gene matches: 2. The CDR3 runs to 16 residues.

This clone turned up a few times. The chain is built from TRBV6-4 and TRBJ2-2; TRBD1 aligns across 7 bases. The CDR3 is made up of 18 amino acids. V gave up 0 bases and J gave up 2 bases; unmatched junction bases: 9. CDR1 and CDR2 (germline): MRHNA, SNTAGT. This CDR3 is CASSDSGGPNLNTGELFF. CDR3 sequence (DNA): TGTGCCAGCAGTGACTCAGGGGGCCCCAACCTAAACACCGGGGAGCTGTTTTTT.

The chain couples TRBV4-2 to TRBJ2-1; perhaps TRBD2 as D (7 bases). This CDR3 contains 16 residues. The germline V and J ends were trimmed by 1 base and 4 bases, with 14 bases remaining between them. Germline loops: CDR1 LGHNA, CDR2 YNFKEQ. CDR3 amino acids: CASSQAQGRGYNEQFF. Here the CDR3 DNA reads TGTGCCAGCAGCCAAGCCCAGGGGAGGGGTTACAATGAGCAGTTCTTC.

This clone showed up just a few times. This chain connects TRBV6-6 to TRBJ1-1; D is possibly TRBD1 (5 bases). CDR1 is MNHNY, CDR2 SVGAGI, per germline (reference sequence). V was trimmed by 2 bases and J by 10 bases, leaving 20 bases between them. CDR3 length equals 15 residues. The CDR3 DNA reads as TGTGCCAGCAGTTACCAAACAGGTCAGGGCTCGAGAGCTTTCTTT. The encoded protein is CASSYQTGQGSRAFF.

The V gene is TRBV18, the J gene TRBJ2-7; D remains ambiguous. Trimming cost V 3 bases and J 4 bases, with 10 bases left between them. Germline values: CDR1 KGHSH, CDR2 LQKENI. The CDR3 is made up of 13 amino acids. CDR3 in amino acids: CASSPGQQYEQYF. The CDR3, as DNA: TGTGCCAGCTCACCGGGTCAACAGTACGAGCAGTACTTC.

The sample holds a few counts of this clone. This chain connects TRBV30 to TRBJ2-7; maybe TRBD2 (5 bases). Germline V CDR1 and CDR2: GTSNPN, SVGIG (reference sequence). V gave up 0 bases and J gave up 0 bases, with 9 bases separating them. CDR3 length: 14 amino acids. The CDR3 DNA reads as TGTGCCTGGAGTGTTACGGGGTACTCCTACGAGCAGTACTTC. This encodes CAWSVTGYSYEQYF.

The sample holds a few counts of this clone. The CDR3 loop is CASTAWSQSYNSPLHF. The CDR3 bases are TGTGCCAGCACCGCTTGGTCACAGTCTTATAATTCACCCCTCCACTTT. V and J are TRBV7-9 and TRBJ1-6; no reliable D call. The CDR3 has 16 amino acids. Germline CDR1 reads SEHNR; CDR2 reads FQNEAQ (reference sequence). Trimming cost V 7 bases and J 4 bases, with 17 bases left between them.

This clone was recorded a few times. Other nucleotide sequences in the sample specify the same CDR3. J is TRBJ2-7 and V is TRBV9; TRBD1 or TRBD2 may be the D gene (5 bases each). The germline CDR1 and CDR2 sequences are SGDLS and YYNGEE. The ends were cut back, 0 bases at V and 2 bases at J, with 9 bases in the middle. The CDR3 sequence is 14 residues long. The CDR3 coding sequence is TGTGCCAGCAGCGTAGGTCCGGGGCCCTACGAGCAGTACTTC. It yields the protein CASSVGPGPYEQYF.

The V call is TRBV7-2, the J call TRBJ2-7; D perhaps matches TRBD2 (6 bases). Germline-derived CDR1 and CDR2 are SGHTA and FQGNSA. Deletions cut 5 bases from V and 0 bases from J, with 14 bases between. CDR3 length equals 15 residues. The CDR3: CASSPQGLSSYEQYF. In DNA, the CDR3 is TGTGCCAGCAGCCCCCAGGGACTTAGCTCCTACGAGCAGTACTTC.

This clone was counted between two and nine times. V gene TRBV10-3 combines with J gene TRBJ2-3; no clear D. Trimming cost V 9 bases and J 6 bases, with 16 bases left between them. From germline, CDR1 is ENHRY and CDR2 SYGVKD. CDR3 length: 13 amino acids. Here the CDR3 reads CAIKGRELDTQYF. In DNA, the CDR3 is TGTGCCATTAAGGGTAGGGAATTGGATACGCAGTATTTT.